Listed below are T cell receptor beta chains from one sample, sequenced in a study of cytomegalovirus exposure and HLA in healthy donors. Assay: immunoSEQ multiplex PCR; the TCRdb copy retains only in-frame clones and omits some. The table lists about 170,000 clones. The sequencing sample was made of PBMCs. These receptors came from an older woman in good health and CMV-seronegative. Both conserved end residues are part of each CDR3. Fields, in order: CDR3 protein, CDR3 DNA, D gene, V gene, J gene. A D gene is named only where the DNA matches it firmly.

CDR3aa: CASGLQGGAGANVLTF
CDR3nt: TGTGCTAGTGGTTTGCAAGGGGGGGCTGGGGCCAACGTCCTGACTTTC
d_gene: .
v_gene: TRBV12-5
j_gene: TRBJ2-6

CDR3aa: CASSPGLAGVWNTQYF
CDR3nt: TGTGCCAGCTCACCGGGACTAGCGGGAGTTTGGAATACGCAGTATTTT
d_gene: TRBD2
v_gene: TRBV18
j_gene: TRBJ2-3

CDR3aa: CASSTDSRNNQPQHF
CDR3nt: TGTGCCAGTAGTACGGACAGCAGAAACAATCAGCCCCAGCATTTT
d_gene: .
v_gene: TRBV19
j_gene: TRBJ1-5

CDR3aa: CASSSTGGRTEAFF
CDR3nt: TGCGCCAGCAGCTCCACAGGGGGGAGAACTGAAGCTTTCTTT
d_gene: TRBD1
v_gene: TRBV5-1
j_gene: TRBJ1-1

CDR3aa: CASSYSQGVGNEQFF
CDR3nt: TGTGCCAGCAGTTACAGCCAGGGGGTAGGCAATGAGCAGTTCTTC
d_gene: TRBD1
v_gene: TRBV6-6
j_gene: TRBJ2-1

CDR3aa: CASSLVRGSNSPLHF
CDR3nt: TGTGCCAGCAGCTTAGTGCGGGGCAGTAATTCACCCCTCCACTTT
d_gene: .
v_gene: TRBV11-2
j_gene: TRBJ1-6

CDR3aa: CASSRGQEGNQPQHF
CDR3nt: TGTGCCAGCTCACGGGGACAGGAAGGCAATCAGCCCCAGCATTTT
d_gene: TRBD1
v_gene: TRBV18
j_gene: TRBJ1-5

CDR3aa: CASSLGGGNEQFF
CDR3nt: TGTGCCAGCAGCTTAGGTGGCGGTAATGAGCAGTTCTTC
d_gene: .
v_gene: TRBV7-9
j_gene: TRBJ2-1

CDR3aa: CASRGGITDTQYF
CDR3nt: TGTGCCAGCCGGGGAGGTATCACAGATACGCAGTATTTT
d_gene: .
v_gene: TRBV2
j_gene: TRBJ2-3

CDR3aa: CASTSTGGSYNEQFF
CDR3nt: TGTGCCAGTACTTCCACCGGGGGGTCCTACAATGAGCAGTTCTTC
d_gene: TRBD2
v_gene: TRBV19
j_gene: TRBJ2-1

CDR3aa: CASSLRRGTDTQYF
CDR3nt: TGTGCCAGCAGTCTCCGGAGAGGGACAGATACGCAGTATTTT
d_gene: .
v_gene: TRBV27
j_gene: TRBJ2-3

CDR3aa: CASSPSRGPPYNEQFF
CDR3nt: TGTGCCAGCAGCCCCAGCAGGGGCCCTCCCTACAATGAGCAGTTCTTC
d_gene: .
v_gene: TRBV7-9
j_gene: TRBJ2-1

CDR3aa: CASSRDRGFYEQYF
CDR3nt: TGTGCCAGCAGTAGAGACAGGGGATTCTACGAGCAGTACTTC
d_gene: TRBD1
v_gene: TRBV28
j_gene: TRBJ2-7

CDR3aa: CASSLTGTRALNEQFF
CDR3nt: TGTGCCAGCTCACTAACCGGGACTAGGGCCCTCAATGAGCAGTTCTTC
d_gene: TRBD2
v_gene: TRBV18
j_gene: TRBJ2-1

CDR3aa: CASSQGQGLYEQYF
CDR3nt: TGCGCCAGCAGCCAAGGACAGGGGCTCTACGAGCAGTACTTC
d_gene: TRBD1
v_gene: TRBV4-1
j_gene: TRBJ2-7

CDR3aa: CASTRRGRGIETQYF
CDR3nt: TGTGCCAGCACCCGGCGGGGGAGGGGTATAGAGACCCAGTACTTC
d_gene: TRBD2
v_gene: TRBV11-2
j_gene: TRBJ2-5

CDR3aa: CASSRYLQETQYF
CDR3nt: TGTGCCAGCTCACGCTACCTCCAAGAGACCCAGTACTTC
d_gene: .
v_gene: TRBV18
j_gene: TRBJ2-5

CDR3aa: CASSPGTGLNYGYTF
CDR3nt: TGTGCCAGCTCACCAGGGACAGGGTTGAACTATGGCTACACCTTC
d_gene: TRBD1
v_gene: TRBV18
j_gene: TRBJ1-2

CDR3aa: CASSLDRASQPQHF
CDR3nt: TGTGCCAGCAGCCTCGACAGGGCCAGTCAGCCCCAGCATTTT
d_gene: TRBD1
v_gene: TRBV11-2
j_gene: TRBJ1-5

CDR3aa: CASSFGTGDYGYTF
CDR3nt: TGTGCCAGCAGCTTTGGGACAGGGGACTATGGCTACACCTTC
d_gene: .
v_gene: TRBV12-1
j_gene: TRBJ1-2

CDR3aa: CASSRDGTGRNQPQHF
CDR3nt: TGTGCCAGCTCAAGAGACGGAACAGGGCGTAATCAGCCCCAGCATTTT
d_gene: .
v_gene: TRBV18
j_gene: TRBJ1-5